The rows below give T cell receptor beta chains drawn from one sample of a study of T cell responses to AZD1222 COVID-19 vaccine. Sequencing used immunoSEQ multiplex PCR; TCRdb keeps in-frame clones, though not all of them. Among approximately 90,000 clones, around 90% were seen once, and the ten largest hold roughly 9%. The sample consisted of peripheral blood, taken on day 0 of AZD1222 vaccination. These receptors all come from an adult in good health. Both conserved end residues are part of each CDR3. Fields, in order: D gene, V gene, clone size, J gene, CDR3 protein, CDR3 DNA. D genes are given only for firm matches. Clone size is stated in some rows and not others, as once, few, many or a class when expanded.

d_gene: .
v_gene: TRBV7-3
abundance: .
j_gene: TRBJ1-1
CDR3aa: CASSLTVNTEAFF
CDR3nt: TGTGCCAGCAGCTTAACAGTCAACACTGAAGCTTTCTTT

d_gene: .
v_gene: TRBV5-1
abundance: .
j_gene: TRBJ2-7
CDR3aa: CASSLGQGVHEQYF
CDR3nt: TGCGCCAGCAGCTTGGGGCAGGGAGTACACGAGCAGTACTTC

d_gene: .
v_gene: TRBV9
abundance: .
j_gene: TRBJ2-2
CDR3aa: CASSVGGIGPELFF
CDR3nt: TGTGCCAGCAGCGTAGGAGGAATCGGGCCAGAGCTGTTTTTT

d_gene: .
v_gene: TRBV9
abundance: .
j_gene: TRBJ1-6
CDR3aa: CASSVRQLNSPLHF
CDR3nt: TGTGCCAGCAGCGTAAGGCAGTTAAATTCACCCCTCCACTTT

d_gene: TRBD1
v_gene: TRBV29-1
abundance: .
j_gene: TRBJ1-2
CDR3aa: CSGQNPGGGYTF
CDR3nt: TGCAGCGGCCAAAACCCAGGGGGTGGCTACACCTTC

d_gene: .
v_gene: TRBV7-2
abundance: .
j_gene: TRBJ1-1
CDR3aa: CASSLGGVNTEAFF
CDR3nt: TGTGCCAGCAGCTTAGGAGGGGTGAACACTGAAGCTTTCTTT

d_gene: TRBD2
v_gene: TRBV12-3/TRBV12-4
abundance: .
j_gene: TRBJ2-5
CDR3aa: CASSFWGGETQYF
CDR3nt: TGTGCCAGCAGTTTCTGGGGGGGAGAGACCCAGTACTTC

d_gene: TRBD2
v_gene: TRBV27
abundance: .
j_gene: TRBJ2-5
CDR3aa: CASSRDLLAGGETQYF
CDR3nt: TGTGCCAGCAGCCGGGACCTCCTAGCGGGGGGGGAGACCCAGTACTTC

d_gene: .
v_gene: TRBV29-1
abundance: .
j_gene: TRBJ1-5
CDR3aa: CSVTTAANQPQHF
CDR3nt: TGCAGCGTTACCACGGCCGCTAATCAGCCCCAGCATTTT

d_gene: .
v_gene: TRBV7-2
abundance: .
j_gene: TRBJ2-1
CDR3aa: CASSISRGGEQFF
CDR3nt: TGTGCCAGCAGCATTTCTAGGGGGGGTGAGCAGTTCTTC

d_gene: TRBD2
v_gene: TRBV11-2
abundance: .
j_gene: TRBJ2-5
CDR3aa: CASSLLGTSGLQETQYF
CDR3nt: TGTGCCAGCAGCTTATTAGGTACTAGCGGGCTCCAAGAGACCCAGTACTTC

d_gene: .
v_gene: TRBV21-1
abundance: .
j_gene: TRBJ1-2
CDR3aa: CASSGRGLANYGYTF
CDR3nt: TGTGCCAGCAGCGGCCGGGGACTTGCTAACTATGGCTACACCTTC

d_gene: .
v_gene: TRBV6-6
abundance: .
j_gene: TRBJ1-4
CDR3aa: CASSQEDEKLFF
CDR3nt: TGTGCCAGCAGCCAGGAGGATGAAAAACTGTTTTTT

d_gene: TRBD1
v_gene: TRBV2
abundance: .
j_gene: TRBJ1-6
CDR3aa: CASRQTGALVNSPLHF
CDR3nt: TGTGCCAGCAGGCAGACAGGGGCGCTCGTGAATTCACCCCTCCACTTT

d_gene: .
v_gene: TRBV4-1
abundance: .
j_gene: TRBJ2-7
CDR3aa: CASSQGQLNEQYF
CDR3nt: TGCGCCAGCAGCCAAGGGCAGCTCAACGAGCAGTACTTC

d_gene: .
v_gene: TRBV10-3
abundance: .
j_gene: TRBJ1-2
CDR3aa: CAISASQGSYTF
CDR3nt: TGTGCCATCAGTGCGAGTCAGGGTAGCTACACCTTC

d_gene: .
v_gene: TRBV6-2/TRBV6-3
abundance: few
j_gene: TRBJ2-2
CDR3aa: CASSYTPGSGELFF
CDR3nt: TGTGCCAGCAGTTACACCCCCGGGTCCGGGGAGCTGTTTTTT

d_gene: .
v_gene: TRBV4-1
abundance: .
j_gene: TRBJ2-7
CDR3aa: CASSHYLAPTDQSSYEQYF
CDR3nt: TGCGCCAGCAGCCACTACCTAGCGCCCACCGATCAGAGCTCCTACGAGCAGTACTTC

d_gene: TRBD1
v_gene: TRBV2
abundance: .
j_gene: TRBJ1-5
CDR3aa: CASRTGAGRYSNQPQHF
CDR3nt: TGTGCCAGCAGGACAGGGGCGGGCCGTTATAGCAATCAGCCCCAGCATTTT

d_gene: .
v_gene: TRBV3-1/TRBV3-2
abundance: .
j_gene: TRBJ1-1
CDR3aa: CASSQQQANTEAFF
CDR3nt: TGTGCCAGCAGCCAACAACAGGCGAACACTGAAGCTTTCTTT

d_gene: .
v_gene: TRBV6-5
abundance: .
j_gene: TRBJ1-2
CDR3aa: CASRTPGTDYGYTF
CDR3nt: TGTGCCAGCAGAACCCCCGGGACCGACTATGGCTACACCTTC

d_gene: .
v_gene: TRBV21-1
abundance: few
j_gene: TRBJ1-4
CDR3aa: CASSKSFDREEGEKLFF
CDR3nt: TGTGCCAGCAGCAAATCTTTCGACAGGGAGGAAGGTGAAAAACTGTTTTTT

d_gene: TRBD1
v_gene: TRBV11-2
abundance: few
j_gene: TRBJ1-2
CDR3aa: CASSPRQGADGYTF
CDR3nt: TGTGCCAGCAGCCCCCGACAGGGGGCGGATGGCTACACCTTC

d_gene: TRBD1
v_gene: TRBV6-2/TRBV6-3
abundance: .
j_gene: TRBJ1-5
CDR3aa: CASSYRAGQGDSVNQPQHF
CDR3nt: TGTGCCAGCAGTTACCGGGCGGGACAGGGGGATTCCGTCAATCAGCCCCAGCATTTT

d_gene: TRBD1
v_gene: TRBV7-9
abundance: .
j_gene: TRBJ1-1
CDR3aa: CASSLTGQSNTEAFF
CDR3nt: TGTGCCAGCAGCTTAACGGGACAGTCGAACACTGAAGCTTTCTTT

d_gene: .
v_gene: TRBV3-1/TRBV3-2
abundance: .
j_gene: TRBJ1-1
CDR3aa: CASSQGAGVEAFF
CDR3nt: TGTGCCAGCAGCCAAGGGGCGGGGGTTGAAGCTTTCTTT

d_gene: .
v_gene: TRBV18
abundance: .
j_gene: TRBJ1-3
CDR3aa: CASSPQGGAPLYSGNTIYF
CDR3nt: TGTGCCAGCTCACCACAGGGAGGTGCTCCCCTCTACTCTGGAAACACCATATATTTT

d_gene: TRBD2
v_gene: TRBV11-2
abundance: .
j_gene: TRBJ2-3
CDR3aa: CASSRRAGGRTDTQYF
CDR3nt: TGTGCCAGCAGCCGAAGAGCGGGGGGACGCACAGATACGCAGTATTTT